This passage covers 4 T cell receptor beta chains from one sample sequenced in a study of regulatory T cells in long-lasting Graves disease. Indicated time point: persistent/refractory GD, antithyroid drugs over 5 years with positive TRAb. The TCR library used RNA extracted from PBMCs. Combining iRepertoire HTBI primers with Arm-PCR of CDR3 regions, the authors built TCR beta libraries. TCRdb re-called the multiplex PCR reads with MiXCR, one entry per CDR3 protein. The sample has hundreds of thousands of distinct CDR3 sequences; around 23% are singletons. Specimen: peripheral blood mononuclear cells (PBMCs), collected when the disease was refractory, from a patient treated with antithyroid drugs. The receptors derive from a female donor with Graves disease.

This rearrangement joins TRBV6-2 or TRBV6-3 to TRBJ1-1; 7 nucleotides align to TRBD1. Germline CDR1 reads MNHEY; CDR2 reads SVGEGT. The V and J ends lost 2 bases and 10 bases, in that order; junction bases with no gene match: 4. The CDR3 runs 12 residues. The chain's CDR3 is CASSYETGRAFF. CDR3 nucleotides: TGTGCCAGCAGTTACGAGACAGGGAGAGCTTTCTTT.

In its sample, this clonotype was seen many times. The rearrangement joins TRBV6-1 to TRBJ2-7; D remains ambiguous. The CDR3 runs 16 residues. Germline CDR1 reads MNHNS; CDR2 reads SASEGT. V dropped 1 base and J dropped 9 bases, with 22 bases sitting between them. The CDR3 DNA is TGTGCCAGCAGTGAAGGGCCCGTAAATTTTGTCCCCGTGCAGTACTTC. Encoded protein: CASSEGPVNFVPVQYF.

V usage is TRBV6-2 or TRBV6-3 and J usage is TRBJ2-3; the match to TRBD2 covers 9 bases. V gave up 7 bases and J gave up 0 bases; unmatched junction bases: 5. CDR3 length equals 15 residues. Germline V gene data show CDR1 as MNHEY and CDR2 as SVGEGT. The CDR3 spells CASISGRISTDTQYF. The DNA for the CDR3 is TGTGCCAGCATCAGCGGGAGGATCAGCACAGATACGCAGTATTTT.

This clonotype was observed many times. In DNA, the CDR3 is TGCAGTGCTATGGGACCGCGGAACACTGAAGCTTTCTTT. Amino acids: CSAMGPRNTEAFF. The chain joins TRBV20-1 to TRBJ1-1; D is possibly TRBD1 (5 bases). The V end was cut by 4 bases, the J end by 1 base, with 10 bases between. The germline V gene encodes CDR1 DFQATT and CDR2 SNEGSKA (reference sequence). The CDR3 is made up of 13 amino acids.